This is a list of T cell receptor beta chains from one sample in a study of T cell changes during pregnancy in multiple sclerosis. Profiling relied on immunoSEQ multiplex PCR, and the TCRdb table lists in-frame clones only, not all of them. The sample contains over 70,000 clones, about 92% of which appear only once. Sequencing was performed on peripheral blood, taken in the third trimester of pregnancy. The origin of the receptors is a female donor in good health, enrolled as a control in a pregnancy study. Each CDR3 is given with its conserved first and last residue. D genes are given only for firm matches. Clone sizes are given selectively: once, few, many, or a class where the clone is expanded.

.	TRBV11-3	13	.	TRBJ2-2	CASSRQYTGELFF	TGTGCCAGCAGCCGACAATACACCGGGGAGCTGTTTTTT
.	TRBV15	16	once	TRBJ2-6	CATSRGGVSGANVLTF	TGTGCCACCAGCAGAGGGGGGGTCTCTGGGGCCAACGTCCTGACTTTC
TRBD1	TRBV4-1	18	.	TRBJ1-5	CASSRVEGTAYSNQPQHF	TGCGCCAGCAGCCGCGTTGAAGGGACAGCTTATAGCAATCAGCCCCAGCATTTT
.	TRBV5-4	14	.	TRBJ1-1	CASLGDPMNTEAFF	TGTGCCAGTCTAGGGGATCCGATGAACACTGAAGCTTTCTTT
.	TRBV27	15	.	TRBJ2-1	CASSLGAVGDNEQFF	TGTGCCAGCAGTTTGGGGGCCGTAGGGGACAATGAGCAGTTCTTC
.	TRBV28	13	once	TRBJ2-7	CASRVDRLYEQYF	TGTGCCAGCAGAGTGGACAGATTATACGAGCAGTACTTC
.	TRBV5-8	17	once	TRBJ2-2	CASSPPLGGLYTGELFF	TGTGCCAGCAGCCCCCCCCTCGGGGGGCTATACACCGGGGAGCTGTTTTTT
.	TRBV29-1	13	.	TRBJ2-7	CSVEGHRAYEQYF	TGCAGCGTTGAAGGGCACAGGGCCTACGAGCAGTACTTC
.	TRBV4-2	14	.	TRBJ1-1	CASSPPRGAVEAFF	TGTGCCAGCAGCCCGCCCCGGGGGGCTGTTGAAGCTTTCTTT
.	TRBV21-1	16	.	TRBJ2-7	CASGTSGYKAVYEQYF	TGTGCCAGCGGGACTAGCGGTTACAAAGCCGTTTACGAGCAGTACTTC
.	TRBV6-1	13	.	TRBJ1-1	CASRVDSYTEAFF	TGTGCCAGCAGGGTCGACAGTTACACTGAAGCTTTCTTT
TRBD1	TRBV27	15	.	TRBJ1-3	CASSVTGGSGNTIYF	TGTGCCAGCAGCGTCACAGGGGGATCTGGAAACACCATATATTTT
TRBD2	TRBV2	13	.	TRBJ2-3	CASSSGGADTQYF	TGTGCCAGCAGTAGCGGGGGGGCAGATACGCAGTATTTT
.	TRBV2	15	.	TRBJ2-1	CASSVRENSYNEQFF	TGTGCCAGCAGTGTAAGGGAGAACTCCTACAATGAGCAGTTCTTC
.	TRBV7-9	14	once	TRBJ2-2	CASSLVSGPGELFF	TGTGCCAGCAGCTTAGTATCAGGTCCCGGGGAGCTGTTTTTT
.	TRBV21-1	12	.	TRBJ1-6	CASGASNSPLHF	TGTGCCAGCGGGGCCAGCAATTCACCCCTCCACTTT
.	TRBV12-2	18	.	TRBJ2-5	CASRLAPEGVTYQETQYF	TGTGCAAGTCGCTTAGCGCCCGAAGGGGTCACGTACCAAGAGACCCAGTACTTC
.	TRBV15	17	once	TRBJ2-7	CATSIIPGQQKAYEQYF	TGTGCCACCAGCATTATCCCCGGACAGCAAAAAGCCTACGAGCAGTACTTC
TRBD1	TRBV5-1	16	.	TRBJ2-2	CASSSPGQANTGELFF	TGCGCCAGCAGCTCGCCGGGACAGGCCAACACCGGGGAGCTGTTTTTT
TRBD2	TRBV15	15	.	TRBJ2-5	CATSRGAGGLETQYF	TGTGCCACCAGCAGAGGGGCGGGAGGGCTAGAGACCCAGTACTTC
TRBD1	TRBV5-4	14	.	TRBJ2-7	CASSSGQGAAEQYF	TGTGCCAGCAGCTCCGGACAGGGGGCGGCCGAGCAGTACTTC
TRBD1	TRBV28	15	.	TRBJ1-2	CASSLQQGGDYGYTF	TGTGCCAGCAGCCTCCAGCAGGGGGGCGACTATGGCTACACCTTC
TRBD1	TRBV5-4	15	.	TRBJ2-2	CASSWTGGYTGELFF	TGTGCCAGCAGCTGGACAGGGGGGTACACCGGGGAGCTGTTTTTT
.	TRBV19	13	.	TRBJ1-1	CASSIGGYTEAFF	TGTGCCAGTAGTATCGGGGGGTACACTGAAGCTTTCTTT
TRBD1	TRBV6-5	14	.	TRBJ2-1	CASRGTALYNEQFF	TGTGCCAGCAGGGGGACAGCACTCTACAATGAGCAGTTCTTC
TRBD2	TRBV2	16	.	TRBJ2-3	CAIMTSGGTSTDTQYF	TGTGCCATCATGACTAGCGGGGGGACCAGCACAGATACGCAGTATTTT
.	TRBV7-2	14	.	TRBJ2-7	CASSLAHADSEQYF	TGTGCCAGCAGCTTAGCCCACGCCGACAGCGAGCAGTACTTC
.	TRBV9	17	.	TRBJ2-3	CASSLRGRWSSTDTQYF	TGTGCCAGCAGCCTCCGAGGGAGGTGGTCTAGCACAGATACGCAGTATTTT
.	TRBV15	15	.	TRBJ1-5	CATSSNRASNQPQHF	TGTGCCACCAGCAGCAACAGAGCTAGCAATCAGCCCCAGCATTTT
.	TRBV15	13	.	TRBJ2-3	CATSRDLVDTQYF	TGTGCCACCAGCAGAGATTTAGTAGATACGCAGTATTTT
TRBD1	TRBV27	16	.	TRBJ1-6	CASSQTGRLNNSPLHF	TGTGCCAGCAGCCAGACAGGGAGACTGAATAATTCACCCCTCCACTTT
.	TRBV7-9	16	.	TRBJ2-2	CASRPRHTGNTGELFF	TGTGCCAGCCGCCCCCGGCACACAGGGAACACCGGGGAGCTGTTTTTT
TRBD1	TRBV6-5	13	.	TRBJ1-2	CASSYSRQGGYTF	TGTGCCAGCAGTTACTCTCGACAGGGAGGCTACACCTTC
TRBD2	TRBV5-1	16	.	TRBJ2-2	CASSASGSANTGELFF	TGCGCCAGCAGCGCTAGCGGGAGCGCGAACACCGGGGAGCTGTTTTTT
TRBD1	TRBV19	14	.	TRBJ1-3	CASTSDRARSTIYF	TGTGCCAGTACCAGCGACAGGGCGAGGAGCACCATATATTTT
.	TRBV10-2	18	.	TRBJ1-1	CASSESGSELTKNTEAFF	TGCGCCAGCAGTGAGTCGGGTAGCGAACTTACTAAGAACACTGAAGCTTTCTTT
TRBD1	TRBV6-6	13	.	TRBJ2-1	CASSYGTVNEQFF	TGTGCCAGCAGTTACGGGACAGTTAATGAGCAGTTCTTC
TRBD1	TRBV29-1	15	.	TRBJ1-2	CSVDPPQGPNYGYTF	TGCAGCGTTGACCCCCCACAGGGGCCCAACTATGGCTACACCTTC
TRBD1	TRBV6-5	11	once	TRBJ2-1	CGTGAYNEQFF	TGTGGGACAGGAGCCTACAATGAGCAGTTCTTC
.	TRBV10-2	13	.	TRBJ2-1	CASAVNSYNEQFF	TGCGCCAGTGCGGTCAACTCCTACAATGAGCAGTTCTTC
TRBD2	TRBV19	14	.	TRBJ2-3	CASSIQGGADTQYF	TGTGCCAGTAGTATACAGGGAGGGGCAGATACGCAGTATTTT
TRBD2	TRBV18	15	.	TRBJ2-7	CASSPGTSGIYEQYF	TGTGCCAGCTCGCCCGGGACTAGCGGTATCTACGAGCAGTACTTC